Listed below are T cell receptor beta chains from one sample, sequenced in a study of blood T cells in healthy people across ages. One entry per CDR3 protein results from TCRdb running MiXCR on the 5' RACE reads. The data hold roughly 680,000 distinct CDR3 sequences, with 45% to 60% observed a single time. The material sequenced was blood. These TCRs come from a woman of 80 years or more in good health. Each CDR3 is given with its conserved first and last residue. D genes are given only for firm matches. A row's size may be missing; if present it is once, few, many or a size class.

D,size,J,V,CDR3,DNA
-,-,TRBJ2-2,TRBV29-1,CSVSSGAGELFF,TGCAGCGTCAGCTCGGGTGCCGGGGAGCTGTTTTTT
-,-,TRBJ1-4,TRBV19,CANPGKREKLFF,TGTGCCAATCCGGGAAAAAGAGAAAAACTGTTTTTT
-,many,TRBJ2-3,TRBV5-1,CASSLIPSETQYF,TGCGCCAGCAGCTTGATACCAAGCGAAACGCAGTATTTT
-,many,TRBJ2-1,TRBV9,CASSVTGQNNEQFF,TGTGCCAGCAGCGTAACCGGACAGAACAATGAGCAGTTCTTC
TRBD1,few,TRBJ2-6,TRBV12-3/TRBV12-4,CASSLAQGAGANVLTF,TGTGCCAGCAGTTTAGCCCAGGGGGCTGGGGCCAACGTCCTGACTTTC
-,-,TRBJ2-5,TRBV15,CATSSTDGYQETQYF,TGTGCCACCAGCAGCACGGACGGTTACCAAGAGACCCAGTACTTC
-,-,TRBJ2-6,TRBV7-2,CASSLVGGTGANVLTF,TGTGCCAGCAGCTTAGTAGGCGGGACTGGGGCCAACGTCCTGACTTTC
TRBD1,-,TRBJ2-1,TRBV18,CASSPRTGGEEQFF,TGTGCCAGCTCACCAAGGACAGGGGGCGAGGAGCAGTTCTTC
-,once,TRBJ2-1,TRBV20-1,CSASHGYNEQFF,TGCAGTGCTAGTCACGGATACAATGAGCAGTTCTTC
TRBD2,once,TRBJ2-1,TRBV20-1,CSARDQGPRGDEQFF,TGCAGTGCTAGAGATCAAGGACCGCGGGGGGATGAGCAGTTCTTC
-,many,TRBJ2-5,TRBV7-2,CASSLLTSRVETQYF,TGTGCCAGCAGCTTATTAACCTCAAGGGTAGAGACCCAGTACTTC
-,-,TRBJ2-3,TRBV12-3/TRBV12-4,CASNLGLSITDTQYF,TGTGCCAGCAACTTGGGCCTTAGTATCACAGATACGCAGTATTTT
-,-,TRBJ2-7,TRBV27,CASRMGVRSYEQYF,TGTGCCAGTAGAATGGGTGTCCGCTCCTACGAGCAGTACTTC
-,many,TRBJ2-1,TRBV5-1,CASSLQSSLGTEQFF,TGCGCCAGCAGCCTGCAAAGTTCCTTAGGTACTGAGCAGTTCTTC
-,-,TRBJ2-2,TRBV27,CASKIGGYTGELFF,TGTGCCAGCAAAATAGGAGGTTACACCGGGGAGCTGTTTTTT
TRBD1,-,TRBJ2-3,TRBV3-1,CASSPYLGQGQYF,TGTGCCAGCAGCCCCTACCTGGGACAGGGGCAGTATTTT